Shown below are 28 T cell receptor beta chains from a single sample sequenced in a study of Graves' ophthalmopathy and Graves' hyperthyroidism. RNA transcripts provided the template for amplifying TCR beta CDR3 regions. The first-round RT-PCR employed HTBI primers together with the Qiagen OneStep RT-PCR kit. A multiplex PCR was then performed as the second round. TCRdb itself ran the multiplex PCR reads through MiXCR, one entry per CDR3 protein. Of about 660,000 distinct CDR3 sequences listed, about 40% were seen once; the top ten hold over 2.5%. The sample comprised peripheral blood. These TCRs come from an adult man with Graves' ophthalmopathy.

CDR3 in amino acids: CASRGDSRYEQYF. The CDR3 coding sequence is TGTGCCAGCAGGGGGGACTCACGCTACGAGCAGTACTTC. The rearrangement joins TRBV6-2 or TRBV6-3 to TRBJ2-7, with D possibly matching TRBD2 (6 bases). The CDR3 is 13 amino acids. CDR1 is MNHEY and CDR2 is SVGEGT in the germline V gene. Trimming removed 6 bases from V and 3 bases from J, with 12 bases in between.

Worth noting for this clonotype: Here the CDR3 omits its conserved ending phenylalanine or tryptophan, so a read error is the likely source. This chain connects TRBV6-5 to TRBJ2-5, with 7 nucleotides matching TRBD1. Per germline, CDR1 MNHEY and CDR2 SVGAGI. The CDR3 totals 15 residues. V was pared by 6 bases and J by 4 bases, with 11 bases of the junction left unmatched. CDR3 DNA: TGTGCCAGCAGCCCTCAAGACAGGGCTGGAGAGACCCAGTACTGC. Its translation is CASSPQDRAGETQYC.

This chain links TRBV10-3 with TRBJ2-2, with TRBD2 as a possible D gene (5 bases). V was clipped by 6 bases and J by 1 base, with 9 bases between them. Germline V gene sequence: CDR1 ENHRY, CDR2 SYGVKD. The CDR3 totals 14 residues. This CDR3 reads CAISGLGNTGELFF. For the CDR3, the DNA is TGTGCCATCAGCGGACTGGGGAACACCGGGGAGCTGTTTTTT.

In this sample, this clonotype turned up many times. J is TRBJ1-2 and V is TRBV9, with 11 bases identical to TRBD1. CDR3 size: 15 residues. The trim removed 0 bases at V and 8 bases at J, leaving 6 bases unmatched. Germline V gene data show CDR1 as SGDLS and CDR2 as YYNGEE. CDR3 sequence: CASSVEGTGGRGYTF. CDR3 DNA: TGTGCCAGCAGCGTAGAAGGGACAGGGGGTCGGGGCTACACCTTC.

In this sample, this clonotype turned up many times. V and J are TRBV7-6 and TRBJ2-5; a weak D match, TRBD1 (6 bases). Per the germline V gene, CDR1 is SGHVS and CDR2 is FNYEAQ. CDR3 size: 14 residues. V shed 1 base and J shed 10 bases, with 16 bases lying between them. The CDR3 bases are TGTGCCAGCAGCTTAGGGCTAGGGGGACCAAACCAGTACTTC. Protein sequence: CASSLGLGGPNQYF.

This clonotype was observed many times. The genes are TRBV29-1 and TRBJ2-7; a possible D gene is TRBD1 (5 bases). CDR3 size: 11 residues. Germline CDR1 is SQVTM and CDR2 is ANQGSEA. V was trimmed by 6 bases and J by 4 bases, leaving 10 bases between them. CDR3 coding DNA: TGCAGCGTAACAACAGGTTACGAGCAGTACTTC. Translating gives CSVTTGYEQYF.

This chain uses TRBV5-8 with TRBJ2-6, with 8 bases fitting TRBD1. J was trimmed by 1 base and V by 4 bases; bases with no gene match: 7. Germline CDR1 is SGHTS and CDR2 is YDEGEE. The CDR3 totals 17 residues. In DNA, the CDR3 is TGTGCCAGCAGCCCCAGGGGGCTAAGGTCTGGGGCCAACGTCCTGACTTTC. Protein product: CASSPRGLRSGANVLTF.

This rearrangement joins TRBV25-1 to TRBJ1-2; unclear D gene. V lost 8 bases and J 8 bases, leaving 12 bases between the germline ends. Looked up from germline, CDR1 is MGHDK and CDR2 is SYGVNS. The CDR3 has 11 residues. CDR3 coding DNA: TGTGCCAGCGTTGCCCGGGAGGGCTACACCTTC. Translated: CASVAREGYTF.

Ten or more counts support this clonotype. V gene TRBV25-1 combines with J gene TRBJ2-5, with 9 bases aligning to TRBD1. V trimming: 2 bases; J trimming: 4 bases; junction bases outside the gene matches: 2. The CDR3 totals 14 residues. In germline, CDR1 is MGHDK, CDR2 SYGVNS. CDR3 amino acids: CASSERDRVETQYF. CDR3 sequence (DNA): TGTGCCAGCAGTGAAAGGGACAGGGTAGAGACCCAGTACTTC.

This chain connects TRBV7-2 to TRBJ2-7; D is perhaps TRBD2 (6 bases). Per germline, CDR1 SGHTA and CDR2 FQGNSA. The CDR3 runs to 14 residues. The V and J ends lost 5 bases and 3 bases respectively, with 14 bases between them. The CDR3 region has the DNA TGTGCCAGCAGCAAGCAGACGGGGGACTACGAGCAGTACTTC. It is translated as CASSKQTGDYEQYF. Supplemented by reference TRBV7-2 and TRBJ2-7, the full variable domain reads GAGVSQSPSNKVTEKGKDVELRCDPISGHTALYWYRQSLGQGLEFLIYFQGNSAPDKSGLPSDRFSAERTGGSVSTLTIQRTQQEDSAVYLCASSKQTGDYEQYFGPGTRLTVT.

The gene calls are TRBV7-2 and TRBJ2-7, with 9 bases that match TRBD2. CDR1 SGHTA and CDR2 FQGNSA come from the germline V gene. V lost 1 base, J lost 3 bases, and 13 bases stayed unmatched. The CDR3 is 18 residues long. The CDR3 region has the DNA TGTGCCAGCAGCTTAGAGGTTTACAGCGGGAGGTATCTCTACGAGCAGTACTTC. Encoded protein: CASSLEVYSGRYLYEQYF.

Many counts were recorded for this clonotype. The genes are TRBV19 and TRBJ1-2; no definite D call. The CDR3 loop spans 16 amino acids. The germline gives CDR1 LNHDA, CDR2 SQIVND (reference sequence). V shed 4 bases and J shed 3 bases, with 18 bases lying between them. DNA of the CDR3: TGTGCCAGTAGTAGCGAACTAGGGCAAGACCACTATGGCTACACCTTC. Protein product: CASSSELGQDHYGYTF.

This clonotype was seen once. CDR3 residues: CASSGDVNEQFF. Written as DNA, the CDR3 is TGTGCCAGCAGTGGAGACGTAAATGAGCAGTTCTTC. This chain joins TRBV2 and TRBJ2-1; D call uncertain. The germline V and J ends were trimmed by 4 bases and 7 bases, with 8 bases remaining between them. CDR1 and CDR2 (germline): SNHLY, FYNNEI. The CDR3 totals 12 residues.

This chain joins TRBV7-7 and TRBJ1-2; D is unresolved. Germline values: CDR1 SSHAT, CDR2 FNYEAQ (reference sequence). This CDR3 has 13 amino acids. Trimming cost V 4 bases and J 5 bases, with 11 bases left between them. The CDR3 nucleotides are TGTGCCAGCAGCTCAATCGCCTTTTATGGCTACACCTTC. Amino acid sequence: CASSSIAFYGYTF.

The chain carries TRBV5-1 and TRBJ1-4, with D perhaps TRBD1 (5 bases). V dropped 7 bases and J dropped 6 bases, with 19 bases sitting between them. In germline, CDR1 is SGHRS, CDR2 YFSETQ. The CDR3 spans 15 residues. The CDR3 region is CASGPESGLDEKLFF. The CDR3 DNA reads as TGCGCCAGCGGCCCGGAATCAGGGTTGGATGAAAAACTGTTTTTT.

Of note for this clonotype: A read error may explain this, as a much larger clone is one base away. The conserved closing phenylalanine or tryptophan is absent in this CDR3, likely reflecting a read error. The V gene is TRBV20-1, the J gene TRBJ2-7, with 13 bases aligning to TRBD2. Germline assignment: CDR1 DFQATT and CDR2 SNEGSKA (reference sequence). The CDR3 contains 13 residues. V lost 5 bases and J lost 6; bases outside the gene matches: 4. CDR3 coding DNA: TGCAGTGCTTGGACTAGCGGGAGTCGCGAGCAGTACTGC. This gives the protein CSAWTSGSREQYC.

The chain is built from TRBV7-2 and TRBJ2-1; D remains ambiguous. CDR3 length: 12 residues. Germline assignment: CDR1 SGHTA and CDR2 FQGNSA. Deletions cut 1 base from V and 10 bases from J, with 8 bases between. CDR3 sequence: CASSLELAEQFF. In DNA form, the CDR3 reads TGTGCCAGCAGCTTAGAGTTGGCGGAGCAGTTCTTC.

At least ten counts were recorded for this clonotype. The chain links TRBV15 to TRBJ2-7; 7 bases agree with TRBD2. In germline, CDR1 is LNHNV, CDR2 YYDKDF (reference sequence). Trimming at V came to 0 bases and at J to 3 bases, leaving 5 bases not matched to a gene. The CDR3 has 15 residues. For the CDR3, the DNA is TGTGCCACCAGCAGAGAGCGACGGGGGGACTACGAGCAGTACTTC. It is translated as CATSRERRGDYEQYF.

The CDR3 protein is CASSWGITFAGELFF. The CDR3 DNA reads TGCGCCAGCAGCTGGGGGATTACGTTCGCCGGGGAGCTGTTTTTT. J is TRBJ2-2 and V is TRBV5-1; D tentatively reads TRBD1 or TRBD2 (5 bases each). From germline, CDR1 is SGHRS and CDR2 YFSETQ. The V gene lost 3 bases and the J gene lost 6 bases, with 15 bases spanning the gap. The CDR3 sequence is 15 residues long.

This clonotype was detected once. The chain links TRBV2 to TRBJ1-2, with D possibly TRBD1 on 5 matching bases. Germline CDR1 reads SNHLY; CDR2 reads FYNNEI. Trimming cost V 6 bases and J 5 bases, with 13 bases left between them. The CDR3 length is 13 residues. The CDR3 loop is CASSQGDRYGYTF. The CDR3 coding sequence is TGTGCCAGCAGCCAAGGGGATAGGTATGGCTACACCTTC.

This clonotype has ten or more counts. The chain links TRBV9 to TRBJ1-6, with 8 bases that match TRBD1. The V gene end was trimmed by 6 bases and the J gene end by 12 bases; junction bases not matched to a gene: 11. Germline CDR1 reads SGDLS; CDR2 reads YYNGEE. This CDR3 contains 14 residues. This CDR3 reads CASTTGQGIVPLHF. The CDR3 region has the DNA TGTGCCAGCACCACCGGACAGGGTATTGTACCCCTCCACTTT.

This clonotype was seen a few times. This rearrangement joins TRBV4-1 to TRBJ1-1; no firm D call. Deletions cut 8 bases from V and 3 bases from J, with 22 bases between. This CDR3 comprises 16 residues. Per germline, CDR1 MGHRA and CDR2 YSYEKL. CDR3 amino acids: CASGPGNRGFDTEAFF. The CDR3 DNA reads TGCGCCAGCGGCCCCGGTAATCGAGGTTTCGACACTGAAGCTTTCTTT.

This sequence joins TRBV9 and TRBJ2-5; D remains unclear. Trimming shortened V by 0 bases and J by 9 bases, and 18 bases separated the two germline ends. This CDR3 is 15 amino acids long. The germline CDR1 and CDR2 sequences are SGDLS and YYNGEE. CDR3 loop: CASSVGGQADQPQYF. CDR3 in DNA: TGTGCCAGCAGCGTAGGTGGGCAGGCCGATCAGCCCCAGTACTTC.

The CDR3 DNA follows: TGTGCCAGCAGTTTACGAGGGAATTTGTACACCGGGGAGCTGTTTTTT. The encoded protein is CASSLRGNLYTGELFF. The rearrangement links TRBV27 to TRBJ2-2; perhaps TRBD2 as D (5 bases). The CDR3 is made up of 16 amino acids. V was shortened by 2 bases and J by 3 bases, with 13 bases between the two germline ends. CDR1 and CDR2 (germline): MNHEY, SMNVEV (reference sequence).

This clonotype turned up a few times. The chain uses TRBV6-1 and TRBJ2-7; no firm D call. The CDR3 loop spans 13 amino acids. The V and J ends lost 0 bases and 11 bases respectively, with 14 bases between them. CDR1 is MNHNS and CDR2 is SASEGT in the germline V gene. The CDR3 bases are TGTGCCAGCAGTGAAGCTCCCCGGGCTCGAAAGTACTTC. Its translation is CASSEAPRARKYF.

This clonotype occurred many times. The V and J genes are TRBV7-2 and TRBJ1-1; 8 bases are a match to TRBD1. The germline V gene encodes CDR1 SGHTA and CDR2 FQGNSA. The CDR3 is made up of 13 amino acids. The V segment lost 10 bases and the J segment 4 bases; nucleotides outside the gene matches: 8. The CDR3 here is CATTADRGTEAFF. The CDR3 coding sequence is TGTGCCACCACCGCTGACAGGGGCACTGAAGCTTTCTTT.

The rearrangement links TRBV15 to TRBJ1-6; maybe TRBD1 (5 bases). The CDR3 spans 16 residues. Germline loops: CDR1 LNHNV, CDR2 YYDKDF (reference sequence). V dropped 0 bases and J dropped 13 bases, with 19 bases sitting between them. CDR3 loop: CATSRDMGLGETPLHF. Here the CDR3 DNA reads TGTGCCACCAGCAGAGATATGGGGTTAGGGGAAACTCCCCTCCACTTT.

This clonotype was seen ten or more times. V and J are TRBV10-3 and TRBJ1-3, with D maybe TRBD1 (5 bases). Trimming took off 4 bases at V and 1 base at J, with 8 bases between the two ends. This CDR3 is built from 14 residues. Germline assignment: CDR1 ENHRY and CDR2 SYGVKD. DNA for the CDR3: TGTGCCATCAGTGTTAGGGGATCTGGAAACACCATATATTTT. Translating it yields CAISVRGSGNTIYF.